Listed here are 26 T cell receptor beta chains from one sample, sequenced in a study of long-term antiretroviral therapy in people with HIV. Sequencing relied on immunoSEQ assay v3.0, run at survey level. Profiled with immunoSEQ multiplex PCR; TCRdb holds only in-frame clones, not every one. The profile shows roughly 28,000 clones, about 87% of them singletons. Sample: unsorted PBMCs, taken 1.8 years after starting antiretroviral therapy. Receptors were obtained from a woman aged 18-30 years with HIV.

The chain uses TRBV7-3 and TRBJ2-2; 8 positions match TRBD2. Unmatched junction bases numbered 4, after V lost 6 bases and J lost 1 base. This CDR3 has 15 amino acids. Germline V gene sequence: CDR1 SGHTA, CDR2 FQGTGA. CDR3 bases: TGTGCCAGCAGGCGAACTAGCGGGAACACCGGGGAGCTGTTTTTT. It translates to CASRRTSGNTGELFF.

The chain recombines TRBV4-3 with TRBJ1-1; 9 nucleotides agree with TRBD1. J lost 1 base, V lost 8 bases, and 8 bases had no gene match. The CDR3 runs to 15 residues. Germline CDR1 and CDR2: LGHNA and YSLEER. CDR3 protein: CASRDGTGRNTEAFF. The CDR3 coding sequence is TGCGCCAGCCGAGATGGGACAGGGCGGAACACTGAAGCTTTCTTT.

V usage is TRBV5-3 and J usage is TRBJ2-3; 7 bases agree with TRBD2. Being an ORF, TRBV5-3 has a function that is uncertain. This CDR3 is 15 amino acids long. J was trimmed by 6 bases and V by 7 bases; bases with no gene match: 14. The CDR3 here is CARFRTGGGRDTQYF. DNA of the CDR3: TGTGCCAGATTCCGAACGGGAGGAGGGAGGGATACGCAGTATTTT.

This chain connects TRBV18 to TRBJ2-2; no clear D. Germline lookup yields CDR1 KGHSH and CDR2 LQKENI. V was pared by 3 bases and J by 3 bases, with 8 bases between. The CDR3 contains 14 residues. CDR3 sequence: CASSPSIDTGELFF. The CDR3 DNA reads as TGTGCCAGCTCACCGTCCATCGACACCGGGGAGCTGTTTTTT.

Regarding this clone: One end of the junction varies from germline; a read error may be responsible. The chain is built from TRBV7-7 and TRBJ2-1; 7 bases line up with TRBD1. CDR3 length equals 16 residues. The germline V gene has CDR1 SSHAT and CDR2 FNYEAQ (reference sequence). In nucleotides, the CDR3 is TGTGCTAGCAGCTTACGGACAGGAGGTAGCGAAAATGAGCAGTTCTTC. Protein sequence: CASSLRTGGSENEQFF.

The CDR3 reads CASSPQRSTGELFF. The DNA for the CDR3 is TGTGCCAGCAGTCCCCAGAGGAGCACCGGGGAGCTGTTTTTT. The chain employs TRBV27 and TRBJ2-2; D not certain. V was shortened by 5 bases and J by 4 bases, with 11 bases between the two germline ends. Germline lookup yields CDR1 MNHEY and CDR2 SMNVEV (reference sequence). CDR3 size: 14 residues.

The chain has TRBV5-1 and TRBJ2-3; 14 positions agree with TRBD2. The CDR3 consists of 20 residues. Trimming took 4 bases from V and 6 from J; bases not matched to a gene: 19. Germline CDR1 reads SGHRS; CDR2 reads YFSETQ. CDR3 nucleotide sequence: TGCGCCAGCAGCCCTGGGGCCGGGACTAGCGGGAGTTTCCTCTTGGATACGCAGTATTTT. This encodes CASSPGAGTSGSFLLDTQYF.

The count of this clone is one. This sequence joins TRBV19 and TRBJ2-7, with TRBD2 identical over 9 bases. Germline CDR1 and CDR2: LNHDA and SQIVND (reference sequence). This CDR3 spans 15 amino acids. The V segment lost 2 bases and the J segment 1 base; nucleotides outside the gene matches: 3. The CDR3 is CASSIQTSGSYEQYF. CDR3 nucleotides: TGTGCCAGTAGTATACAGACTAGCGGTTCCTACGAGCAGTACTTC.

The rearrangement joins TRBV25-1 to TRBJ1-1, with a weak D call TRBD1 (6 bases). CDR3 length: 13 residues. Germline V gene data show CDR1 as MGHDK and CDR2 as SYGVNS. V was trimmed by 5 bases and J by 4 bases, leaving 11 bases between them. For the CDR3, the DNA is TGTGCCAGCAGTAGGGGGGGGCTCACTGAAGCTTTCTTT. It yields the protein CASSRGGLTEAFF.

The V gene is TRBV5-1, the J gene TRBJ1-1; D is uncertain. There are 13 residues in the CDR3. Deletions cut 0 bases from V and 10 bases from J, with 13 bases between. The germline V gene encodes CDR1 SGHRS and CDR2 YFSETQ. The CDR3 nucleotides read TGCGCCAGCAGCTTGGTGGGTTCTTACGCAGCTTTCTTT. This codes for CASSLVGSYAAFF. Using reference TRBV5-1 and TRBJ1-1 for the parts outside the CDR3, the full variable domain is KAGVTQTPRYLIKTRGQQVTLSCSPISGHRSVSWYQQTPGQGLQFLFEYFSETQRNKGNFPGRFSGRQFSNSRSEMNVSTLELGDSALYLCASSLVGSYAAFFGQGTRLTVV.

The V gene is TRBV10-1, the J gene TRBJ2-1, with 13 bases aligning to TRBD2. The ends lost 5 bases at V and 6 bases at J; junction bases unmatched: 10. This CDR3 is built from 17 residues. Germline V gene data show CDR1 as WNHNN and CDR2 as SYGVQD (reference sequence). The CDR3 nucleotides read TGCGCCAGCAGTTTCTCGGGCGGGACTAGCGGGACCAATGAGCAGTTCTTC. It is translated as CASSFSGGTSGTNEQFF.

V gene TRBV19 combines with J gene TRBJ1-5; 9 bases agree with TRBD1. Per the germline V gene, CDR1 is LNHDA and CDR2 is SQIVND (reference sequence). The V gene end was trimmed by 6 bases and the J gene end by 6 bases; junction bases not matched to a gene: 12. The CDR3 is 16 amino acids. The CDR3 DNA sequence: TGTGCCAGTAGCCTCCTAGACGGGACAGGGATTCAGCCCCAGCATTTT. This gives the protein CASSLLDGTGIQPQHF.

This chain joins TRBV9 and TRBJ2-1; weak D call: TRBD2 (6 bases). The ends were cut back, 3 bases at V and 7 bases at J, with 14 bases in the middle. In germline, CDR1 is SGDLS, CDR2 YYNGEE. The CDR3 sequence is 14 residues long. In nucleotides, the CDR3 is TGTGCCAGCAGCGGGGCGGGAAACTGGAATGAGCAGTTCTTC. It encodes CASSGAGNWNEQFF.

Notes on this clone: The germline gene is not matched at one end of the junction; a read error may be the cause. The V call is TRBV11-2, the J call TRBJ2-7, with D perhaps TRBD1 or TRBD2 (7 bases each). The CDR3 runs to 13 residues. From germline, CDR1 is SGHAT and CDR2 FQNNGV. CDR3 region: CASSLEGGGQPNF. The CDR3 nucleotides are TGTGCCAGCAGCTTAGAGGGGGGGGGACAGCCCAACTTC.

This clone was detected once. V and J are TRBV28 and TRBJ2-1; 8 bases line up with TRBD2. After removal of 6 bases from V and 1 base from J, the junction contained 5 bases not matched to a gene. CDR1 MDHEN and CDR2 SYDVKM come from the germline V gene. The CDR3 is 15 amino acids. The DNA for the CDR3 is TGTGCCAGCAGGCGCCCGGGGGGGTCCTACAATGAGCAGTTCTTC. It codes for CASRRPGGSYNEQFF. Combining the CDR3 with reference TRBV28 and TRBJ2-1 gives the whole variable domain DVKVTQSSRYLVKRTGEKVFLECVQDMDHENMFWYRQDPGLGLRLIYFSYDVKMKEKGDIPEGYSVSREKKERFSLILESASTNQTSMYLCASRRPGGSYNEQFFGPGTRLTVL.

The chain links TRBV5-1 to TRBJ2-7; D gene unclear. CDR1 is SGHRS and CDR2 is YFSETQ in the germline V gene. V was cut by 2 bases and J by 2 bases, with 8 bases left in between. The CDR3 has 13 amino acids. CDR3: CASSFRPTYEQYF. In DNA form, the CDR3 reads TGCGCCAGCAGCTTTAGGCCTACCTACGAGCAGTACTTC.

This clone has a single count. This chain links TRBV6-5 with TRBJ2-1, with D uncertain. Per the germline V gene, CDR1 is MNHEY and CDR2 is SVGAGI. CDR3 length: 13 residues. Between the trimmed V and J ends, which lost 2 bases and 5 bases, there was a span of 7 bases. The CDR3 coding sequence is TGTGCCAGCAGTTACGCGAGGAACAATGAGCAGTTCTTC. Translating gives CASSYARNNEQFF.

This clone was detected only a few times. The chain joins TRBV5-5 to TRBJ2-2, with TRBD1 matching 11 bases. Trimming removed 5 bases from V and 0 bases from J; junction bases left unmatched: 6. The CDR3 covers 17 residues. Germline CDR1 and CDR2: SGHKS and YYEKEE (reference sequence). CDR3 sequence (DNA): TGTGCCAGCAGGCCAGGGACAGGGGGACCGAACACCGGGGAGCTGTTTTTT. This codes for CASRPGTGGPNTGELFF.

The J gene is TRBJ2-7, the V gene TRBV27, with 8 nucleotides matching TRBD2. Per the germline V gene, CDR1 is MNHEY and CDR2 is SMNVEV (reference sequence). The CDR3 sequence is 14 residues long. Trimming cost V 6 bases and J 0 bases; bases outside gene matches: 4. CDR3 nucleotides: TGTGCCAGCAGGACCGGGACTAGCTCCTACGAGCAGTACTTC. This sequence encodes CASRTGTSSYEQYF.

J is TRBJ2-3 and V is TRBV4-1; unclear D gene. The CDR3 spans 18 residues. V was shortened by 0 bases and J by 3 bases, with 19 bases between the two germline ends. Germline CDR1 and CDR2: MGHRA and YSYEKL. As DNA, the CDR3 is TGCGCCAGCAGCCAAGAGAAGTCCTCCAGGTTTTTAACAGATACGCAGTATTTT. Translation gives CASSQEKSSRFLTDTQYF.

The chain joins TRBV28 to TRBJ2-1; the D is unclear. V dropped 7 bases and J dropped 0 bases, with 4 bases sitting between them. CDR1 and CDR2 from the germline V gene are MDHEN and SYDVKM. This CDR3 comprises 12 residues. CDR3: CASTASYNEQFF. In nucleotides, the CDR3 is TGTGCCAGCACCGCCTCCTACAATGAGCAGTTCTTC.

The genes are TRBV29-1 and TRBJ2-3, with D possibly TRBD2 on 7 matching bases. CDR3 length: 13 residues. Trimming took off 2 bases at V and 7 bases at J, with 13 bases between the two ends. Germline V gives CDR1 SQVTM, CDR2 ANQGSEA. CDR3 sequence: CSVETGRVNTQYF. CDR3 sequence (DNA): TGCAGCGTTGAAACAGGGAGGGTAAATACGCAGTATTTT.

A few counts support this clone. The chain employs TRBV19 and TRBJ1-5, with unresolved D. V was pared by 3 bases and J by 3 bases, with 9 bases between. From germline, CDR1 is LNHDA and CDR2 SQIVND (reference sequence). This CDR3 spans 14 amino acids. Here the CDR3 reads CASSITVDNQPQHF. DNA of the CDR3: TGTGCCAGTAGTATCACGGTAGACAATCAGCCCCAGCATTTT. Full variable domain (remainder filled in from reference TRBV19 and TRBJ1-5): DGGITQSPKYLFRKEGQNVTLSCEQNLNHDAMYWYRQDPGQGLRLIYYSQIVNDFQKGDIAEGYSVSREKKESFPLTVTSAQKNPTAFYLCASSITVDNQPQHFGDGTRLSIL.

This clone is labeled as large (0.1 to 1%). The chain links TRBV4-3 to TRBJ2-1; 9 positions agree with TRBD2. After removal of 1 base from V and 5 bases from J, the junction contained 6 bases not matched to a gene. The CDR3 runs 16 residues. From germline, CDR1 is LGHNA and CDR2 YSLEER. The CDR3 DNA reads TGCGCCAGCAGCCAAGCGGTAGCGGGAGTGCACAATGAGCAGTTCTTC. Encoded protein: CASSQAVAGVHNEQFF.

The rearrangement joins TRBV6-1 to TRBJ2-3, with 10 bases that match TRBD2. The CDR3 has 18 residues. The germline V gene has CDR1 MNHNS and CDR2 SASEGT. After removal of 3 bases from V and 0 bases from J, the junction contained 9 bases not matched to a gene. The CDR3 reads CASSDLLAGSTSTDTQYF. In DNA form, the CDR3 reads TGTGCCAGCAGTGACTTACTAGCGGGATCGACTAGCACAGATACGCAGTATTTT.

This chain connects TRBV4-1 to TRBJ1-4; D remains unclear. Germline CDR1 reads MGHRA; CDR2 reads YSYEKL. CDR3 length: 14 amino acids. V lost 1 base, J lost 8 bases, and 11 bases lay in between. This CDR3 reads CASSQGTGDEKLFF. The CDR3 DNA reads as TGCGCCAGCAGCCAAGGAACGGGAGACGAAAAACTGTTTTTT.